This TCR beta chain was captured in a study of blood T cell repertoires in COVID-19. Using immunoSEQ multiplex PCR, the repertoire was profiled, and TCRdb retains in-frame clones only, with some absent. The data hold approximately 270,000 clones, with 88% observed a single time. V shed 7 bases and J shed 3 bases, with 17 bases lying between them. Per the germline V gene, CDR1 is MNHEY and CDR2 is SVGAGI. The CDR3 has 15 residues. The origin of this receptor is an older man with acute or convalescent COVID-19. Specimen: peripheral blood. The rearrangement joins TRBV6-5 to TRBJ2-3; D not resolved. The CDR3 reads CASNRLDMRTDTQYF. The CDR3 nucleotides are TGTGCCAGCAATAGATTGGATATGAGGACAGATACGCAGTATTTT.